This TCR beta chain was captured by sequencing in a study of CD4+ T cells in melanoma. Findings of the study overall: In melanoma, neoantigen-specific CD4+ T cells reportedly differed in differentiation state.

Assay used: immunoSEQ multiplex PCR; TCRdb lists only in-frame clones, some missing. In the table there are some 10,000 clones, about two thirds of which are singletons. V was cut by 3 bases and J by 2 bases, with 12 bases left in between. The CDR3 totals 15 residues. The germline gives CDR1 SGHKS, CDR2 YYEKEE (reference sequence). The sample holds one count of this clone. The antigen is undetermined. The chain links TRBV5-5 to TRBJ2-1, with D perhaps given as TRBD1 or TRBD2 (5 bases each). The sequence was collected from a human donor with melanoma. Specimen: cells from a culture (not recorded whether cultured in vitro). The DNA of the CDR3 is TGTGCCAGCAGCTCCGGGACCGATACCTACAATGAGCAGTTCTTC. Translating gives CASSSGTDTYNEQFF. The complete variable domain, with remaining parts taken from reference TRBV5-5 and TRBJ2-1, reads DAGVTQSPTHLIKTRGQQVTLRCSPISGHKSVSWYQQVLGQGPQFIFQYYEKEERGRGNFPDRFSARQFPNYSSELNVNALLLGDSALYLCASSSGTDTYNEQFFGPGTRLTVL.